Listed here are 20 T cell receptor beta chains from one sample, sequenced in a study of beta chain features in type 1 diabetes. Study-level findings and limits: The study found moderately but significantly shorter TCRB CDR3s in all four CD4+ subsets of Type 1 diabetes patients.

What was sequenced were expressed TCRB transcripts, since all of the isolated RNA had been reverse transcribed. Clones were read by immunoSEQ multiplex PCR, and TCRdb kept only the in-frame ones, dropping some. The sample yields about 340,000 clones, less than 15% seen once. Their antigens remain unidentified. Sequenced material: naive CD4+ T cells from blood. These receptors were obtained from a woman aged 18-29 years with type 1 diabetes.

This clone occurred a few times. The genes are TRBV5-6 and TRBJ2-1; TRBD2 matches at 7 bases. The CDR3 loop spans 14 amino acids. Germline V gene data show CDR1 as SGHDT and CDR2 as YYEEEE. V lost 2 bases, J lost 6 bases, and 5 bases stayed unmatched. In DNA form, the CDR3 reads TGTGCCAGCAGCTTACTAGCGCCTCTCAATGAGCAGTTCTTC. This gives the protein CASSLLAPLNEQFF.

Of note for this clone: The sample has other DNA sequences that encode this CDR3 too. The gene calls are TRBV5-1 and TRBJ2-2; TRBD2 might be the D (5 bases). The CDR3 is 14 residues long. Trimming removed 4 bases at V and 1 base at J, with 8 bases between. The germline CDR1 and CDR2 sequences are SGHRS and YFSETQ. CDR3 loop: CASSPGLNTGELFF. The CDR3 region has the DNA TGCGCCAGCAGCCCAGGACTGAACACCGGGGAGCTGTTTTTT.

This clone was picked up a small number of times. V usage is TRBV18 and J usage is TRBJ1-5; 7 bases agree with TRBD1. Germline loops: CDR1 KGHSH, CDR2 LQKENI. The CDR3 is made up of 15 amino acids. The trim removed 3 bases at V and 3 bases at J, leaving 5 bases unmatched. The CDR3 reads CASSPRDSYNQPQHF. CDR3 DNA sequence: TGTGCCAGCTCACCTCGGGACAGCTACAATCAGCCCCAGCATTTT.

This clone showed up just a few times. V is TRBV12-5 and J is TRBJ2-3; 9 bases align to TRBD2. Germline trimming cut 4 bases from V and 0 bases from J; bases unmatched to any gene: 8. The CDR3 length is 17 residues. In germline, CDR1 is LGHNT, CDR2 FRNRAP. CDR3 loop: CASGSLAGTSSTDTQYF. The CDR3, as DNA: TGTGCTAGTGGTTCCCTAGCGGGAACCTCTAGCACAGATACGCAGTATTTT.

This clone was picked up a small number of times. The gene calls are TRBV14 and TRBJ1-1; D perhaps matches TRBD1 (5 bases). This CDR3 contains 17 residues. Trimming stripped 2 bases from V and 3 bases from J, with 19 bases between. The germline V gene has CDR1 SGHDN and CDR2 FVKESK. DNA for the CDR3: TGTGCCAGCAGCCAATCTTGGGGCAGGACCATTGACACTGAAGCTTTCTTT. It codes for CASSQSWGRTIDTEAFF.

This clone was counted only a few times. The V call is TRBV5-1, the J call TRBJ2-1, with 8 bases fitting TRBD2. V trimming: 2 bases; J trimming: 0 bases; junction bases outside the gene matches: 7. Germline loops: CDR1 SGHRS, CDR2 YFSETQ. The CDR3 is 17 residues long. The CDR3 protein is CASSFYGRANSYNEQFF. Written as DNA, the CDR3 is TGCGCCAGCAGCTTCTACGGGAGGGCCAACTCCTACAATGAGCAGTTCTTC.

This clone was detected only a few times. CDR3 coding DNA: TGTGCCAGCAGCACACAGACAGGCGGCAACTACGAGCAGTACTTC. The encoded protein is CASSTQTGGNYEQYF. V usage is TRBV5-4 and J usage is TRBJ2-7; possibly TRBD1 for D (6 bases). The germline CDR1 and CDR2 sequences are SGHNT and YYREEE (reference sequence). V lost 4 bases and J lost 3, with 17 bases in between. CDR3 length equals 15 residues. The entire variable domain, with the rest obtained from reference TRBV5-4 and TRBJ2-7, is as follows: ETGVTQSPTHLIKTRGQQVTLRCSSQSGHNTVSWYQQALGQGPQFIFQYYREEENGRGNFPPRFSGLQFPNYSSELNVNALELDDSALYLCASSTQTGGNYEQYFGPGTRLTVT.

This clone was found a few times. V gene TRBV6-5 combines with J gene TRBJ2-5, with D possibly matching TRBD1 (6 bases). The CDR3 sequence is 13 residues long. Trimming took off 5 bases at V and 3 bases at J, with 10 bases between the two ends. CDR1 and CDR2 from the germline V gene are MNHEY and SVGAGI. The CDR3 DNA follows: TGTGCCAGCAGTGAATCAGGGGAAGAGACCCAGTACTTC. Its protein is CASSESGEETQYF.

This chain links TRBV23-1 with TRBJ2-3; 13 bases agree with TRBD2. TRBV23-1 is an ORF for which the function is uncertain. CDR3 length: 24 amino acids. J gave up 4 bases and V 4 bases, and 29 bases lay outside the gene matches. Written as DNA, the CDR3 is TGCGCCAGCAGTCTAGGGCTGGGCAGGGGACGGACTAGCGGGAGTGGGGCCCAGCCAGATACGCAGTATTTT. It translates to CASSLGLGRGRTSGSGAQPDTQYF.

This clone was detected only a few times. The junction differs from germline at one of its ends, possibly a read error. The chain uses TRBV18 and TRBJ2-5, with a weak D call TRBD2 (7 bases). The CDR3 length is 14 residues. In germline, CDR1 is KGHSH, CDR2 LQKENI. The CDR3, as DNA: TGTGCCAGCTCTCCACAGGGAGGGCAAGAGACCCAGTACTTC. Encoded protein: CASSPQGGQETQYF.

The chain uses TRBV27 and TRBJ1-1; D not certain. The germline gives CDR1 MNHEY, CDR2 SMNVEV (reference sequence). The CDR3 spans 11 residues. Trimming left V 5 bases short and J 8 bases short, with 9 bases between. CDR3 region: CASSRGREAFF. The CDR3 nucleotides read TGTGCCAGCAGTCGCGGAAGAGAAGCTTTCTTT.

In its sample, this clone was seen a few times. This chain links TRBV21-1 with TRBJ2-7; the table's D call of TRBD2 was not tested on the DNA. TRBV21-1 is a pseudogene segment. The CDR3 has 18 residues. The DNA of the CDR3 is TGTGCCAGCAGCAAAGCGCTTCGGTTTTGTTATTCCCCCTACGAGCAGTACTTC. Its protein is CASSKALRFCYSPYEQYF.

The chain has TRBV19 and TRBJ2-1; 7 nucleotides align to TRBD1. The CDR3 length is 17 residues. Germline CDR1 LNHDA, CDR2 SQIVND (reference sequence). J gave up 1 base and V 4 bases, and 10 bases lay outside the gene matches. The CDR3 reads CASSTLLRGKSYNEQFF. In DNA form, the CDR3 reads TGTGCCAGTAGTACTCTCCTCAGGGGGAAGTCCTACAATGAGCAGTTCTTC. Drawing the rest from reference TRBV19 and TRBJ2-1, the complete variable domain is DGGITQSPKYLFRKEGQNVTLSCEQNLNHDAMYWYRQDPGQGLRLIYYSQIVNDFQKGDIAEGYSVSREKKESFPLTVTSAQKNPTAFYLCASSTLLRGKSYNEQFFGPGTRLTVL.

The chain is built from TRBV18 and TRBJ2-1; 10 bases match TRBD2. With V trimmed by 6 bases and J by 7 bases, 12 bases remained unmatched. CDR1 KGHSH and CDR2 LQKENI come from the germline V gene. The CDR3 has 16 residues. CDR3 DNA sequence: TGTGCCAGCTCGCCCCTAGCGGGAGTAGGCGGTAATGAGCAGTTCTTC. Its translation: CASSPLAGVGGNEQFF.

The rearrangement joins TRBV5-1 to TRBJ2-7; 11 nucleotides align to TRBD1. With 2 bases clipped from V and 3 bases from J, the junction kept 4 bases outside the gene matches. Germline CDR1 SGHRS, CDR2 YFSETQ. There are 15 residues in the CDR3. The CDR3 DNA reads TGCGCCAGCAGCTTATCGGGACAGGGGGTCTACGAGCAGTACGTC. This codes for CASSLSGQGVYEQYV.

This clone was found a few times. This chain connects TRBV28 to TRBJ2-2; D is undetermined. Germline-derived CDR1 and CDR2 are MDHEN and SYDVKM. The CDR3 is made up of 15 amino acids. V lost 3 bases, J lost 1 base, and 9 bases lay in between. Here the CDR3 reads CASSLVHRNTGELFF. The CDR3 bases are TGTGCCAGCAGTTTGGTACACCGGAACACCGGGGAGCTGTTTTTT.

The rearrangement links TRBV28 to TRBJ2-3, with D possibly TRBD1 on 6 matching bases. This CDR3 has 16 amino acids. Trimming shortened V by 4 bases and J by 4 bases, and 18 bases separated the two germline ends. The germline gives CDR1 MDHEN, CDR2 SYDVKM. The CDR3 DNA sequence: TGTGCCAGCAGTTCTCCGGGACAAAGGTGGGCAGATACGCAGTATTTT. This encodes CASSSPGQRWADTQYF.

Only a few counts were recorded for this clone. The V gene is TRBV2, the J gene TRBJ1-1; no definite D call. The CDR3 sequence is 12 residues long. The germline V and J ends were trimmed by 4 bases and 1 base, with 4 bases remaining between them. The germline V gene encodes CDR1 SNHLY and CDR2 FYNNEI. The chain's CDR3 is CASSVRNTEAFF. For the CDR3, the DNA is TGTGCCAGCAGTGTGCGGAACACTGAAGCTTTCTTT.

This clone came up a few times. The genes are TRBV5-1 and TRBJ1-3; D ambiguous. Germline V lookup: CDR1 SGHRS, CDR2 YFSETQ. Trimming removed 3 bases from V and 0 bases from J, with 13 bases in between. The length of the CDR3 is 16 residues. The CDR3 nucleotides are TGCGCCAGCAGCTCCCGCGACTCCAGCTCTGGAAACACCATATATTTT. The encoded protein is CASSSRDSSSGNTIYF. The full variable domain, with the rest looked up from reference TRBV5-1 and TRBJ1-3, is KAGVTQTPRYLIKTRGQQVTLSCSPISGHRSVSWYQQTPGQGLQFLFEYFSETQRNKGNFPGRFSGRQFSNSRSEMNVSTLELGDSALYLCASSSRDSSSGNTIYFGEGSWLTVV.

This clone was seen more than once but under ten times. The chain links TRBV5-1 to TRBJ2-1; TRBD2 matches at 7 bases. The V gene's germline CDR1 is SGHRS and CDR2 YFSETQ. This CDR3 spans 15 amino acids. The J segment lost 4 bases and the V segment lost 2 bases, leaving 6 bases of the junction unmatched. The CDR3 loop reads CASSFSTSRYNEQFF. The CDR3 DNA reads TGCGCCAGCAGCTTCTCGACTAGCCGGTACAATGAGCAGTTCTTC.